The 16 T cell receptor beta chains below come from one sample, sequenced in a study of TIL therapy for anti-PD-1-resistant metastatic lung cancer. The time point: pre-treatment sample, taken before nivolumab and TIL therapy. The tumor samples were excised metastases, mostly pleural nodules or supraclavicular lymph nodes. The libraries were made with immunoSEQ v3. Sequencing was performed with immunoSEQ multiplex PCR; in TCRdb, only in-frame clones are kept and a portion is missing. This table has around 9,000 clones, about 70% appearing once. Sequencing used tumor tissue, obtained at baseline. The source is a person aged 25 to 79 with non-small cell lung cancer.

The chain couples TRBV6-5 to TRBJ2-5; possible D gene TRBD1, 5 bases. The DNA end is a closer match to TRBJ2-7, so the J assignment may be wrong. This CDR3 is 12 amino acids long. CDR1 and CDR2 from the germline V gene are MNHEY and SVGAGI. The CDR3 DNA is TGTGCCAGCAGCCCCCCAGGGCCCGAGCAGTACTTC. Translating it yields CASSPPGPEQYF.

The chain is built from TRBV11-3 and TRBJ2-3; D gene unclear. Trimming left V 3 bases short and J 5 bases short, with 12 bases between. Germline CDR1 is SGHNT and CDR2 is YENEEA. The CDR3 runs to 14 residues. Here the CDR3 reads CASSFALKLDTQYF. CDR3 sequence (DNA): TGTGCCAGCAGCTTTGCCCTAAAGTTAGATACGCAGTATTTT.

This sequence joins TRBV14 and TRBJ1-6; weak D call: TRBD1 (6 bases). The CDR3 runs 13 residues. V was pared by 3 bases and J by 8 bases, with 8 bases between. CDR1 is SGHDN and CDR2 is FVKESK in the germline V gene. CDR3: CASSHNRDSPLHF. The CDR3 nucleotides are TGTGCCAGCAGCCACAACAGGGATTCACCCCTCCACTTT.

The chain combines TRBV9 with TRBJ2-7; TRBD1 or TRBD2 may be the D gene (5 bases each). V shed 1 base and J shed 6 bases, with 11 bases lying between them. This CDR3 contains 13 residues. Germline V lookup: CDR1 SGDLS, CDR2 YYNGEE. For the CDR3, the DNA is TGTGCCAGCAGCGTAAATTGGGGGTCCGAGCAGTACTTC. It is translated as CASSVNWGSEQYF.

This rearrangement joins TRBV28 to TRBJ2-2; 7 bases map to TRBD1. The ends lost 1 base at V and 9 bases at J; junction bases unmatched: 11. CDR1 and CDR2 (germline): MDHEN, SYDVKM. CDR3 length: 16 residues. Written as DNA, the CDR3 is TGTGCCAGCAGTTTATTTCCGACAGGGACCGACCGGGAGCTGTTTTTT. Amino acid sequence: CASSLFPTGTDRELFF.

This chain connects TRBV5-1 to TRBJ2-1; D may be TRBD1 (6 bases). The germline V gene has CDR1 SGHRS and CDR2 YFSETQ. V was shortened by 3 bases and J by 8 bases, with 18 bases between the two germline ends. CDR3 length: 15 amino acids. The CDR3 sequence: CASSSTGPTMDEQFF. The CDR3 nucleotides are TGCGCCAGCAGCTCCACAGGGCCCACGATGGATGAGCAGTTCTTC.

J is TRBJ2-3 and V is TRBV7-2; possibly TRBD2 for D (5 bases). Germline V gives CDR1 SGHTA, CDR2 FQGNSA. The CDR3 covers 14 residues. Trimming shortened V by 4 bases and J by 4 bases, and 12 bases separated the two germline ends. DNA of the CDR3: TGTGCCAGCAGCTCCGGACGGGGTCCAGATACGCAGTATTTT. Its protein product is CASSSGRGPDTQYF.

The gene calls are TRBV10-3 and TRBJ1-5; 8 bases line up with TRBD1. There are 16 residues in the CDR3. V was clipped by 3 bases and J by 2 bases; unmatched bases: 6. Germline CDR1 reads ENHRY; CDR2 reads SYGVKD. The CDR3 region is CAISDWTGLGNQPQHF. The DNA of the CDR3 is TGTGCCATCAGTGATTGGACAGGGCTGGGCAATCAGCCCCAGCATTTT.

The chain is built from TRBV29-1 and TRBJ1-5; D may be TRBD1 (5 bases). Germline CDR1 and CDR2: SQVTM and ANQGSEA. Trimming took 6 bases from V and 2 from J, leaving 14 bases between them. This CDR3 contains 14 residues. CDR3 amino acids: CSVAGAGGNQPQHF. DNA for the CDR3: TGCAGCGTAGCCGGGGCCGGGGGCAATCAGCCCCAGCATTTT.

V is TRBV28 and J is TRBJ1-2, with a tentative D call TRBD1 (5 bases). Trimming took off 2 bases at V and 5 bases at J, with 9 bases between the two ends. The length of the CDR3 is 13 residues. The germline CDR1 and CDR2 sequences are MDHEN and SYDVKM. CDR3 protein: CASSLGGEYGYTF. The DNA for the CDR3 is TGTGCCAGCAGTTTAGGGGGAGAATATGGCTACACCTTC.

The chain carries TRBV2 and TRBJ1-2, with D uncertain. The CDR3 spans 14 residues. The germline V and J ends were trimmed by 0 bases and 3 bases, with 8 bases remaining between them. CDR1 and CDR2 from the germline V gene are SNHLY and FYNNEI. CDR3 sequence reads: CASSEALGYYGYTF. In nucleotides, the CDR3 is TGTGCCAGCAGTGAAGCTCTGGGATACTATGGCTACACCTTC.

The CDR3 is CASSLITGNSPLHF. CDR3 sequence (DNA): TGTGCCAGCAGCTTAATCACAGGAAATTCACCCCTCCACTTT. V usage is TRBV7-9 and J usage is TRBJ1-6; tentatively, D is TRBD1 (5 bases). V was shortened by 2 bases and J by 7 bases, with 9 bases between the two germline ends. CDR3 length: 14 amino acids. Germline-derived CDR1 and CDR2 are SEHNR and FQNEAQ (reference sequence).

This chain uses TRBV27 with TRBJ1-6; 7 nucleotides line up with TRBD1. V shed 0 bases, J shed 4 bases, and the junction held 9 bases outside the gene matches. CDR1 MNHEY and CDR2 SMNVEV come from the germline V gene (reference sequence). This CDR3 is 18 amino acids long. The CDR3 here is CASSLSGSGGVYNSPLHF. In DNA, the CDR3 is TGTGCCAGCAGTTTATCGGGGTCAGGGGGAGTTTATAATTCACCCCTCCACTTT.

The DNA of the CDR3 is TGTGCCAGTAGAGGCCCTAGCGGGTCGGGCGAGCAGTACTTC. The encoded protein is CASRGPSGSGEQYF. The J gene is TRBJ2-7, the V gene TRBV19, with 8 bases fitting TRBD2. Trimming at V came to 6 bases and at J to 6 bases, leaving 10 bases not matched to a gene. The V gene's germline CDR1 is LNHDA and CDR2 SQIVND (reference sequence). The CDR3 runs to 14 residues.

Here the CDR3 DNA reads TGTGCCAGCAGTTACTCCGGACAGTCAAGTGAGCAGTACTTC. Its translation: CASSYSGQSSEQYF. The V call is TRBV6-6, the J call TRBJ2-7; tentative D call: TRBD1 (6 bases). Looked up from germline, CDR1 is MNHNY and CDR2 is SVGAGI (reference sequence). V lost 0 bases to trimming and J lost 7 bases, with 13 bases between them. This CDR3 has 14 amino acids.

This clone was counted only a few times. The CDR3 spells CASRLAGVKTGELFF. DNA of the CDR3: TGTGCCAGTAGACTAGCGGGAGTGAAAACCGGGGAGCTGTTTTTT. The V call is TRBV19, the J call TRBJ2-2; 11 positions match TRBD2. Germline V lookup: CDR1 LNHDA, CDR2 SQIVND (reference sequence). This CDR3 spans 15 amino acids. The trim removed 6 bases at V and 5 bases at J, leaving 5 bases unmatched.